This T cell receptor (beta chain) was documented in a study of shared clonotypes between healthy human individuals. Study as a whole: For every donor, three CD4 naive, three CD4 memory, two CD8 naive and one CD8 memory plates were used.

Regarding the study as a whole: With few donors, the genetic and exposure-history diversity represented was limited.

This CDR3 spans 17 amino acids. Germline assignment: CDR1 SEHNR and CDR2 FQNEAQ (reference sequence). V trimming: 0 bases; J trimming: 4 bases; junction bases outside the gene matches: 7. Of note for this clone: Its antigen remains unknown.

The repertoire was sequenced with immunoSEQ multiplex PCR; TCRdb's copy has only in-frame clones and lacks some. The top ten clones hold over 1.5% of a sample with about 2,200,000 clones, 85% to 95% of them seen once. CD45RO negativity and positive selection for CCR7 defined naive CD8 cells, a population that excluded terminally differentiated effector memory CD45RA+ cells. The chain employs TRBV7-9 and TRBJ1-5; 9 bases are a match to TRBD1. Specimen: naive CD8+ T cells from PBMCs. The TCR sequence derives from a man in his late teens or twenties in good health. Some clones in this sample may be carry-over from other donors' samples. CDR3 in amino acids: CASSLAPGTGRNQPQHF. CDR3 sequence (DNA): TGTGCCAGCAGCTTAGCCCCAGGGACAGGGAGGAATCAGCCCCAGCATTTT. Full variable domain (outside the CDR3, taken from reference TRBV7-9 and TRBJ1-5): DTGVSQNPRHKITKRGQNVTFRCDPISEHNRLYWYRQTLGQGPEFLTYFQNEAQLEKSRLLSDRFSAERPKGSFSTLEIQRTEQGDSAMYLCASSLAPGTGRNQPQHFGDGTRLSIL.